These 8 T cell receptor beta chains share one sample of origin, sequenced in a study of shared clonotypes between healthy human individuals. Naive CD8 cells, CD45RO-negative and positively selected for CCR7, excluded terminally differentiated effector memory CD45RA+ cells. Here immunoSEQ multiplex PCR was the method, and the copy in TCRdb shows in-frame clones only, minus some. The sample gives millions of clones, 93% of which show up once; 1.5% to 2% is in the top ten. Sequenced input: naive CD8+ T cells from PBMCs. These receptors were taken from a man aged 18 to 30 in good health. Some clones in this sample may be carry-over from other donors' samples.

The genes are TRBV5-1 and TRBJ2-1; TRBD1 agrees at 8 bases. In germline, CDR1 is SGHRS, CDR2 YFSETQ. Trimming at V came to 7 bases and at J to 10 bases, leaving 16 bases not matched to a gene. The CDR3 consists of 15 residues. The CDR3: CASSLSGGALGEQFF. CDR3 coding DNA: TGCGCCAGCTCACTCTCAGGGGGCGCCCTAGGGGAGCAGTTCTTC.

The chain has TRBV13 and TRBJ1-1, with TRBD1 matching over 8 bases. This CDR3 has 15 residues. Unmatched junction bases numbered 8, after V lost 8 bases and J lost 0 bases. CDR1 is PRHDT and CDR2 is FYEKMQ in the germline V gene (reference sequence). CDR3 region: CASLYRGSMNTEAFF. The CDR3 DNA sequence: TGTGCCAGCCTCTACAGGGGGAGTATGAACACTGAAGCTTTCTTT. Looking up the rest from reference TRBV13 and TRBJ1-1 gives the full variable domain: AAGVIQSPRHLIKEKRETATLKCYPIPRHDTVYWYQQGPGQDPQFLISFYEKMQSDKGSIPDRFSAQQFSDYHSELNMSSLELGDSALYFCASLYRGSMNTEAFFGQGTRLTVV.

Details on this clone: Within the sample, other DNA sequences also encode this same CDR3. The V gene is TRBV28, the J gene TRBJ1-1; D is possibly TRBD1 (5 bases). Germline assignment: CDR1 MDHEN and CDR2 SYDVKM. V lost 8 bases and J 0 bases, leaving 10 bases between the germline ends. The CDR3 length is 13 residues. The CDR3 region is CASRDGLNTEAFF. CDR3 DNA: TGTGCCAGCCGGGACGGCTTGAACACTGAAGCTTTCTTT.

The chain is built from TRBV7-9 and TRBJ2-6; D gene uncertain. The CDR3 runs 19 residues. V lost 5 bases, J lost 0 bases, and 20 bases lay in between. CDR1 SEHNR and CDR2 FQNEAQ come from the germline V gene (reference sequence). The CDR3 region has the DNA TGTGCCAGCAGCGAAAGAACAGCTACCTTCCTCTCTGGGGCCAACGTCCTGACTTTC. Translated, it gives CASSERTATFLSGANVLTF.

A word on this clone: Additional DNA sequences in this sample encode the identical CDR3. The V call is TRBV6-1, the J call TRBJ1-2; D is undetermined. V dropped 1 base and J dropped 1 base, with 13 bases sitting between them. Germline CDR1 MNHNS, CDR2 SASEGT. The CDR3 spans 16 residues. The CDR3: CASSEVPTGSNYGYTF. The CDR3 coding sequence is TGTGCCAGCAGTGAAGTTCCTACCGGCAGTAACTATGGCTACACCTTC.

The chain carries TRBV30 and TRBJ2-7; D is undetermined. V was trimmed by 2 bases and J by 5 bases, leaving 13 bases between them. The length of the CDR3 is 13 residues. Per germline, CDR1 GTSNPN and CDR2 SVGIG (reference sequence). CDR3 sequence (DNA): TGTGCCTGGAGTAGGGTAGGGCCGGACGAGCAGTACTTC. It translates to CAWSRVGPDEQYF.

The gene calls are TRBV21-1 and TRBJ2-2; no DNA check was done on the table's D call, TRBD1. TRBV21-1 is described as a pseudogene. The length of the CDR3 is 17 residues. CDR3 sequence reads: CASSKVERGRDTGELFF. CDR3 nucleotides: TGTGCCAGCAGCAAAGTGGAAAGGGGGCGTGACACCGGGGAGCTGTTTTTT.

Of note for this clone: A read error may account for a junction end that differs from germline. This CDR3 reads CASSSGVSWANVLTF. The CDR3 nucleotides are TGTGCCAGCAGTTCGGGGGTCTCTTGGGCCAACGTCCTGACTTTC. J is TRBJ2-6 and V is TRBV11-2; TRBD2 is a possible D gene (6 bases). The CDR3 spans 15 residues. The germline CDR1 and CDR2 sequences are SGHAT and FQNNGV. Complete variable domain (other parts from reference TRBV11-2 and TRBJ2-6): EAGVAQSPRYKIIEKRQSVAFWCNPISGHATLYWYQQILGQGPKLLIQFQNNGVVDDSQLPKDRFSAERLKGVDSTLKIQPAKLEDSAVYLCASSSGVSWANVLTFGAGSRLTVL.